This TCR beta chain appears in the sequencing data of a study of cytomegalovirus exposure and HLA in healthy donors. The germline CDR1 and CDR2 sequences are KGHSH and LQKENI. CDR3 length: 16 residues. V gave up 4 bases and J gave up 6 bases; unmatched junction bases: 13. As for this clone: The antigen is unknown.

Regarding the study as a whole: Most TCRs appeared rarely, but some public TCRs recurred in many donors.

Repertoires were generated with immunoSEQ multiplex PCR, while TCRdb's copy carries only in-frame clones and drops some. The sample carries about 280,000 clones, around nine tenths recorded once. This receptor was obtained from a woman in her late teens or twenties in good health and CMV-seronegative. The chain employs TRBV18 and TRBJ2-3, with 7 bases lining up with TRBD2. Sequenced sample: PBMCs. The CDR3 sequence is CASSQRLGGEGDTQYF. For the CDR3, the DNA is TGTGCCAGCTCACAACGCCTCGGAGGGGAGGGCGATACGCAGTATTTT. Using reference TRBV18 and TRBJ2-3 for the parts outside the CDR3, the full variable domain is NAGVMQNPRHLVRRRGQEARLRCSPMKGHSHVYWYRQLPEEGLKFMVYLQKENIIDESGMPKERFSAEFPKEGPSILRIQQVVRGDSAAYFCASSQRLGGEGDTQYFGPGTRLTVL.